This record covers a single T cell receptor (beta chain). Its cognate antigen is unknown. Time point meaning: cycle 4 day 1 (C4D1), after less than 7 weeks of nivolumab. Each patient experienced a relapse that followed autologous stem cell transplantation, and brentuximab vedotin exposure varied. Researchers used magnetic negative selection to pull out pure CD4+ T cells from thawed PBMCs. This entry comes from a study of PD-1 blockade in classical Hodgkin lymphoma. Points from the study as a whole: A reduction in baseline TCR diversity was reportedly seen in newly diagnosed patients relative to healthy donors.

Generated by immunoSEQ multiplex PCR, the TCRdb table keeps only in-frame clones and is missing some. The table lists approximately 28,000 clones, approximately 79% of them singletons. This CDR3 has 13 residues. Deletions cut 4 bases from V and 2 bases from J, with 8 bases between. Germline CDR1 reads SNHLY; CDR2 reads FYNNEI. The sample here was CD4+ T cells from blood, taken before the fourth cycle of nivolumab. The rearrangement uses TRBV2 and TRBJ1-2; perhaps TRBD1 as D (6 bases). The TCR originated in a human donor with classical Hodgkin lymphoma. The CDR3 sequence: CASSGQANYGYTF. CDR3 bases: TGTGCCAGCAGTGGACAGGCAAACTATGGCTACACCTTC.